This TCR beta chain was captured by sequencing in a study of shared clonotypes between healthy human individuals. General study results and limits: Few donors restricted represented genetic and exposure-history diversity.

This clone has only a few counts. Antigen specificity is unknown. Germline V gene sequence: CDR1 SEHNR, CDR2 FQNEAQ (reference sequence). V shed 4 bases, J shed 2 bases, and the junction held 7 bases outside the gene matches. This CDR3 is 17 amino acids long. Clones were read by immunoSEQ multiplex PCR, and TCRdb kept only the in-frame ones, dropping some. The sample gives about 990,000 clones, around 82% of which show up once; 0.6% to 0.75% is in the top ten. The sequenced material came from memory CD4+ T cells from PBMCs. Subset noted: CD45RA-negative fraction. This clonotype was sampled from a young man in good health. Some clones in this sample may be carry-over from other donors' samples. The chain links TRBV7-9 to TRBJ2-1; 11 positions match TRBD2. The CDR3 here is CASSSASGRHTYNEQFF. The DNA of the CDR3 is TGTGCCAGCAGCTCAGCTAGCGGGAGGCATACCTACAATGAGCAGTTCTTC.